Given below is one TCR beta chain in context. The antigen remains undetermined. Assay used: immunoSEQ multiplex PCR; TCRdb lists only in-frame clones, some missing. The top ten hold 0.55% to 0.7% of the sample, which has 99,000 or so clones, over 90% seen once. The sample is drawn from a study of siplizumab effects on memory and regulatory T cells. Study observations and caveats: Naive T cells were seemingly more diverse than memory cells, and major contributions to the alloresponse seemed to be made by them.

Germline V gene lookup returns CDR1 SQVTM and CDR2 ANQGSEA. The CDR3 is 11 amino acids. Trimming removed 5 bases at V and 8 bases at J, with 12 bases between. Input material: Tregs sorted from blood. The clonotype was recovered from a human donor in good health. This chain uses TRBV29-1 with TRBJ1-2; D perhaps matches TRBD1 (5 bases). Here the CDR3 DNA reads TGCAGCGTTACGGAGGGGATGGGCTACACCTTC. This gives the protein CSVTEGMGYTF.